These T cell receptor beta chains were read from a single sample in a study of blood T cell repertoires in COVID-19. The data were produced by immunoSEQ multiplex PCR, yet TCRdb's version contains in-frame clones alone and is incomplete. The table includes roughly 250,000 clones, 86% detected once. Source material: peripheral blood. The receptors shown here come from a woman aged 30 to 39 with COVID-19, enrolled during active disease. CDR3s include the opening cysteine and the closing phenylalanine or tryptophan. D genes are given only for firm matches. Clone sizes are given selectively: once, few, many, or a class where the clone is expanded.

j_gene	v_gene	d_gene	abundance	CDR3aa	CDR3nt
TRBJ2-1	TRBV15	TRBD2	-	CATRRMAGGSYNEQFF	TGTGCCACCAGGCGGATGGCGGGGGGTTCGTACAATGAGCAGTTCTTC
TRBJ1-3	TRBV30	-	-	CAWSVTGNGNTIYF	TGTGCCTGGAGTGTAACCGGGAATGGAAACACCATATATTTT
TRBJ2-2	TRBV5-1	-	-	CASSLAMGGGRLSGELFF	TGCGCCAGCAGCTTGGCCATGGGGGGTGGACGCTTATCCGGGGAGCTGTTTTTT
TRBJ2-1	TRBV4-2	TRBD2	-	CASSQAASGTISHEQFF	TGTGCCAGCAGCCAGGCAGCCTCCGGGACTATTTCCCATGAGCAGTTCTTC
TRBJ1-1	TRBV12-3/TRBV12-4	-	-	CASSLMEDTEAFF	TGTGCCAGCAGTTTGATGGAGGACACTGAAGCTTTCTTT
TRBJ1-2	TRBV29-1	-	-	CSGTENYGYTF	TGCAGCGGGACAGAAAACTATGGCTACACCTTC
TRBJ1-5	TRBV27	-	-	CASSLSGASNQPQHF	TGTGCCAGCAGTTTATCGGGGGCTAGCAATCAGCCCCAGCATTTT
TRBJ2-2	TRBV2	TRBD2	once	CASETSGGATGELFF	TGTGCCAGCGAGACTAGCGGGGGAGCAACCGGGGAGCTGTTTTTT
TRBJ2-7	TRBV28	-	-	CASSPPRGSYEQYF	TGTGCCAGCAGTCCGCCCAGGGGATCCTACGAGCAGTACTTC
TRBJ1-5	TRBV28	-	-	CASSPGQINQPQHF	TGTGCCAGCAGTCCCGGACAGATCAATCAGCCCCAGCATTTT
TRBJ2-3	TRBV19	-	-	CASSPRQRTDTQYF	TGTGCCAGTAGTCCGCGGCAGCGCACAGATACGCAGTATTTT
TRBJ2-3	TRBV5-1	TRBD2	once	CASRLAGGSGTDTQYF	TGCGCCAGCAGGCTAGCGGGGGGATCGGGCACAGATACGCAGTATTTT
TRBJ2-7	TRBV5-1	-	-	CASSFGGAPYEQYF	TGCGCCAGCAGCTTTGGCGGGGCCCCCTACGAGCAGTACTTC
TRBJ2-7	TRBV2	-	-	CASSEAGSSSYEQYF	TGTGCCAGCAGTGAGGCGGGGAGCAGCTCCTACGAGCAGTACTTC
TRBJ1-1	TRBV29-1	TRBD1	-	CSAGTGDFNTEAFF	TGCAGCGCAGGGACAGGGGACTTTAACACTGAAGCTTTCTTT
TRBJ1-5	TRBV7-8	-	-	CASSLDRRDSNQPQHF	TGTGCCAGCAGCTTAGACCGCAGGGATTCTAATCAGCCCCAGCATTTT
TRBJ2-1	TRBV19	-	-	CASSIMSRAWIHEQFF	TGTGCCAGTAGTATCATGTCGCGGGCGTGGATCCATGAGCAGTTCTTC
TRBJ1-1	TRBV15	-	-	CATSRTRQDTEAFF	TGTGCCACCAGCAGAACTCGACAGGACACTGAAGCTTTCTTT
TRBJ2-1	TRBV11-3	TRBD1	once	CASSLGQGHNEQFF	TGTGCCAGCAGCTTGGGACAGGGTCACAATGAGCAGTTCTTC
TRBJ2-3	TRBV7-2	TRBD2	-	CASRPSGGRTDTQYF	TGTGCCAGCAGGCCTAGCGGGGGGCGCACAGATACGCAGTATTTT
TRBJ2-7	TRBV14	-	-	CASSPMLQGYEQYF	TGTGCCAGCAGCCCGATGCTTCAGGGGTACGAGCAGTACTTC
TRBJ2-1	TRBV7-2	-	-	CASSYARRAASEQFF	TGTGCCAGCAGCTACGCCCGGCGGGCGGCCAGTGAGCAGTTCTTC
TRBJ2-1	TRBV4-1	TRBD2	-	CASSRKAGGSYNEQFF	TGCGCCAGCAGCCGGAAAGCGGGGGGCTCCTACAATGAGCAGTTCTTC
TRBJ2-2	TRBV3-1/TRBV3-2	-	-	CASSRGLTVNTGELFF	TGTGCCAGCAGCCGAGGTTTGACAGTGAACACCGGGGAGCTGTTTTTT
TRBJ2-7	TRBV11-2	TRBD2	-	CASSLPGTSGPTGVQYF	TGTGCCAGCAGCCTACCCGGGACTAGCGGGCCCACGGGGGTGCAGTACTTC
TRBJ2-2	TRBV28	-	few	CASSLSPGPTGELFF	TGTGCCAGCAGTTTAAGTCCAGGCCCCACCGGGGAGCTGTTTTTT
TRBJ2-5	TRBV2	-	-	CASSQGVGLETQYF	TGTGCCAGCAGCCAAGGGGTGGGGTTAGAGACCCAGTACTTC